Described below is a single T cell receptor beta chain sequence and its context. The junction and the germline gene differ at one end; a read error may be behind it. Profiled with immunoSEQ multiplex PCR; TCRdb holds only in-frame clones, not every one. The sample contains 200,000 to 300,000 clones, more than 65% of which appear only once. This record belongs to a study of blood T cell repertoires in COVID-19. Looking at the study overall: PBMCs, B-cell-depleted T cells, or T cells were the source of the cDNA or gDNA that made up the material.

The CDR3 has 17 residues. In germline, CDR1 is SSHAT, CDR2 FNYEAQ (reference sequence). This TCR was recovered from a man in his forties who had recovered from COVID-19. Sequencing used peripheral blood. The rearrangement links TRBV7-7 to TRBJ2-1; TRBD2 aligns across 9 bases. The CDR3 nucleotides read TGTGCTAGCAGCTTGGGCGGGGGGGCCTCAGTGATCAGTGAGCAGTTCTTC. Protein sequence: CASSLGGGASVISEQFF.